This entry concerns a single TCR beta chain. These data originate in a study of graft-versus-host responses after intestinal transplantation. Only in-frame clones appear in the TCRdb table, and some are missing; sequencing was by immunoSEQ multiplex PCR. Among 6,000 to 8,000 clones, approximately 25% were seen once, and the ten largest hold roughly 6.3%. The germline V and J ends were trimmed by 1 base and 3 bases, with 4 bases remaining between them. The CDR3 runs to 14 residues. Germline lookup yields CDR1 MNHEY and CDR2 SMNVEV (reference sequence). Investigators plated around 200,000 CFSE-labeled responder cells together with around 200,000 irradiated stimulator cells labeled with violet dye.

The V and J genes are TRBV27 and TRBJ2-6; D unclear. The sample in question was alloreactive CD8+ T cells from a mixed lymphocyte reaction culture, obtained before transplantation. Indicated subset: CFSE-low proliferating T cells sorted from roughly 6-day pre-transplant mixed lymphocyte reaction (GvH or HvG direction). The source of this sequence is a human patient who was an organ donor for intestinal transplantation. CDR3: CASSLFHGANVLTF. CDR3 in DNA: TGTGCCAGCAGTTTATTTCATGGGGCCAACGTCCTGACTTTC.